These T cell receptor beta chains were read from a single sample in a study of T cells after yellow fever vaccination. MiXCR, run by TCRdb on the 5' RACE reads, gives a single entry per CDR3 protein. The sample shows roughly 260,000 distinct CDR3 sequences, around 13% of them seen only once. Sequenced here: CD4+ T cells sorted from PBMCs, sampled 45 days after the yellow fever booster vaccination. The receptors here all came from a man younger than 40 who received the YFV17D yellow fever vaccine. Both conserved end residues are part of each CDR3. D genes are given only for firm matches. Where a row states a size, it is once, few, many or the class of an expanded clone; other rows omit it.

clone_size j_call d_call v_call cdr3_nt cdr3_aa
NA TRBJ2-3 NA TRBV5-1 TGCGCCAGCAGCTTGTGGGCCCTCTACACAGATACGCAGTATTTT CASSLWALYTDTQYF
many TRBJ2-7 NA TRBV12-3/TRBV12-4 TGTGCCAGCAGTTACTCCCGAGAAAGTAGCCTCTACGAGCAGTACTTC CASSYSRESSLYEQYF
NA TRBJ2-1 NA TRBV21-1 TGTGCCAGCAGCCCACAGGGCCGGTACAGCAATGAGCAGTTCTTC CASSPQGRYSNEQFF
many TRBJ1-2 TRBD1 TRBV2 TGTGCCAGCAGAGACCCAGGGGGCCGGGGCTACACCTTC CASRDPGGRGYTF
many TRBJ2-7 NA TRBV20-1 TGCAGTGCTAGAGATCTTTCGTCCGAGCAGTACTTC CSARDLSSEQYF
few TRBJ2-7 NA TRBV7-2 TGTGCCAGCAGCCAGAGCAGGGTTTCCTACGAGCAGTACTTC CASSQSRVSYEQYF
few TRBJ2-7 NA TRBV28 TGTGCCAGCAGCTCGGACCCCTACGAGCAGTACTTC CASSSDPYEQYF
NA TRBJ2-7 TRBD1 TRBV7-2 TGTGCCAGCAACAAAGGAGGGACAGGGACCAACGAGCAGTACTTC CASNKGGTGTNEQYF
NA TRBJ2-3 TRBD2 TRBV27 TGTGCCAGCGCCCGACTAGCGTCGGGATATAAGACAGATACGCAGTATTTT CASARLASGYKTDTQYF
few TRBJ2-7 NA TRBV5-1 TGCGCCAGCACCATGAGTAGCGGAGCCAACTACGAGCAGTACTTC CASTMSSGANYEQYF
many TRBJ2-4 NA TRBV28 TGTGCCAGCACCAACTACGGCAAAAACATTCAGTACTTC CASTNYGKNIQYF
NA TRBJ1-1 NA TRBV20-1 TGCAGTGCTAGGGCAGGGTTTCACACTGAAGCTTTCTTT CSARAGFHTEAFF
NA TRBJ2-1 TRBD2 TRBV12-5 TGTGCTAGTGGTTTGCCCCCTCCAGAACTAGCGGGACAGCAGTTCTTC CASGLPPPELAGQQFF
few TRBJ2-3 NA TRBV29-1 TGCAGCTCGTCAACAGATACGCAGTATTTT CSSSTDTQYF
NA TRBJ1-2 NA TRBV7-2 TGTGCCAGCAGCCAGAGATCTGGGGGCGACTATGGCTACACCTTC CASSQRSGGDYGYTF
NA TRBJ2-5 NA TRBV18 TGTGCCAGCTCACCCCCTCAGGGAGGAGAGACCCAGTACTTC CASSPPQGGETQYF
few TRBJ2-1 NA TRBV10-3 TGTGCCATCAGTGAGTTGAGCGCCAGCTCCTACAATGAGCAGTTCTTC CAISELSASSYNEQFF
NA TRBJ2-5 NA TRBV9 TGTGCCAGCAGCGCGGACGCCCAGGTTCGGGAGACCCAGTACTTC CASSADAQVRETQYF
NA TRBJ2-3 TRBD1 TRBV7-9 TGTGCCAGCAGCCCGACAGGGGGTGCGGCAGATACGCAGTATTTT CASSPTGGAADTQYF
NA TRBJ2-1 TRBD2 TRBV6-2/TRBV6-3 TGTGCCAGCAGTTACTCCGGGACTAGCGGGAGCTATGAGCAGTTCTTC CASSYSGTSGSYEQFF
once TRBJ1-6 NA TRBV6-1 TGTGCCAGCGGAGGGGGGTTCAATAATTCACCCCTCCACTTT CASGGGFNNSPLHF
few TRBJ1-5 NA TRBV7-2 TGTGCCAGCAGCTTAGGTCCCAATGGCGGTCAGCCCCAGCATTTT CASSLGPNGGQPQHF
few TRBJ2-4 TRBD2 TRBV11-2 TGTGCCAGCAGCCCTAGGACTAGCGGGATGGGGATCAAAAACATTCAGTACTTC CASSPRTSGMGIKNIQYF
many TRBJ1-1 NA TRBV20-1 TGCAGTGTTCTCAACCCCCTAGACGGCCCTGTAGCTTTCTTT CSVLNPLDGPVAFF
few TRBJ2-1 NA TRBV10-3 TGTGCCATCAGTGAGGTTCGCGGGAAAACCACCTACAATGAGCAGTTCTTC CAISEVRGKTTYNEQFF
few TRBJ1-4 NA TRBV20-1 TGCAGTGCTAGAGATAGGGGGACGGGCGGTGAAAAACTGTTTTTT CSARDRGTGGEKLFF
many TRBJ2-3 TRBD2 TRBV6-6 TGTGCCAGCAGGCGGGAGAGCACAGATACGCAGTATTTT CASRRESTDTQYF
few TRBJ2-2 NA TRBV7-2 TGTGCCAGCAGCCGAGGGGATTCTCTTGGGTCCGGGGAGCTGTTTTTT CASSRGDSLGSGELFF
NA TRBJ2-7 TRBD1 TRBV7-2 TGTGCCAGCAGCCACGGGACAGGCGAGGGGCCCCTCTACGAGCAGTACTTC CASSHGTGEGPLYEQYF
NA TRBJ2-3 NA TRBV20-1 TGCAGTGCTGGGCGCACAGATACGCAGTATTTT CSAGRTDTQYF
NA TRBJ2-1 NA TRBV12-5 TGTGCTAGTGGTTTGTTAGATGAGCAGTTCTTC CASGLLDEQFF
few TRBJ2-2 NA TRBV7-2 TGTGCCAGCAGCCCCCAAGGGTATTCCGGGGAGCTGTTTTTT CASSPQGYSGELFF
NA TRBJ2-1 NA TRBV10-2 TGCGCCAGCAGTGAGTCAAGAGGTATCTACAATGAGCAGTTCTTC CASSESRGIYNEQFF
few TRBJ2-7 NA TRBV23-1 TGCGCCAGCAGTCATTTAGGGCCTACCTACGAGCAGTACTTC CASSHLGPTYEQYF
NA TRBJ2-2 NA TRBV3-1 TGTGCCAGCAGCCAAGTCAACGGCCGGAACACCGGGGAGCTGTTTTTT CASSQVNGRNTGELFF
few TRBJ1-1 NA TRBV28 TGTGCCAGCAGAACATTCGGGGGGAACTCTGAAGCTTTCTTT CASRTFGGNSEAFF
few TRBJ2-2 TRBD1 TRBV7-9 TGTGCCAGCAGCTTGTCCGGGACAGGGTACACCGGGGAGCTGTTTTTT CASSLSGTGYTGELFF
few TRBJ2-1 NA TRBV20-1 TGCAGTGCTAGAGCGGGGGCCTCCAATGAGCAGTTCTTC CSARAGASNEQFF
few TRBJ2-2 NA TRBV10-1 TGCGCCGCGCATCAAACAATAGACAGCCGGGACGGGGAGCTGTTTTTT CAAHQTIDSRDGELFF
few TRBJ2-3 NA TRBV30 TGTGCCTGGAGTGGTCGGGACGGAATTACTAGCACAGATACGCAGTATTTT CAWSGRDGITSTDTQYF
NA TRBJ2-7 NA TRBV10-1 TGCGCCAGCAGTGGGGCTATCGGCGAGCAGTACTTC CASSGAIGEQYF
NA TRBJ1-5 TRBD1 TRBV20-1 TGCAGTGCTAGAGGGGCAGGGGGCTATCAGCCCCAGCATTTT CSARGAGGYQPQHF
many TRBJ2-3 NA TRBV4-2 TGTGCCAGCAGCCAAGATAGCTCTTGGACCCCCCCAGATACGCAGTATTTT CASSQDSSWTPPDTQYF
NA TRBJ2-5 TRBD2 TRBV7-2 TGTGCCAGCAGCATTTCTAGCGGGAAGGAGACCCAGTACTTC CASSISSGKETQYF
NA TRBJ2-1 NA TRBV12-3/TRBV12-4 TGTGCCAGCACCATCAGGACCGCCTACAATGAGCAGTTCTTC CASTIRTAYNEQFF